Listed here is a single TCR beta chain. Use of 60 Vbeta and 13 Jbeta primers characterized the PCR. Using immunoSEQ multiplex PCR, the repertoire was profiled, and TCRdb retains in-frame clones only, with some absent. The table has some 150,000 clones, 70% to 90% seen once. The ends were cut back, 5 bases at V and 3 bases at J, with 15 bases in the middle. The CDR3 is 15 residues long. CDR1 and CDR2 from the germline V gene are MGHRA and YSYEKL. The data are from a study of cytomegalovirus exposure and HLA in healthy donors. Material: PBMCs. This rearrangement joins TRBV4-1 to TRBJ2-3; perhaps TRBD2 as D (6 bases). This TCR was recovered from a man between 35 and 55 years old in good health and CMV-seronegative. CDR3 sequence reads: CASSVSGTSTDTQYF. CDR3 coding DNA: TGCGCCAGCAGCGTCTCGGGGACTTCAACAGATACGCAGTATTTT.